The 26 T cell receptor beta chains below were found in one sample sequenced in a study of T cell changes during pregnancy in multiple sclerosis. Generated by immunoSEQ multiplex PCR, the TCRdb table keeps only in-frame clones and is missing some. The sample lists 100,000 or so clones; about 94% were seen once. The specimen was peripheral blood, collected before pregnancy. These receptors all come from a female donor with multiple sclerosis, enrolled in a pregnancy study.

V is TRBV7-8 and J is TRBJ2-1; TRBD2 agrees at 9 bases. This CDR3 is built from 15 residues. In germline, CDR1 is SGHVS, CDR2 FQNEAQ. V was pared by 1 base and J by 6 bases, with 4 bases of the junction left unmatched. CDR3 in amino acids: CASSLEGGRVNEQFF. CDR3 sequence (DNA): TGTGCCAGCAGCTTAGAAGGCGGGAGGGTCAATGAGCAGTTCTTC.

The gene calls are TRBV23-1 and TRBJ1-5, with D unresolved. TRBV23-1 is filed as an ORF, its function uncertain. Trimming took off 2 bases at V and 3 bases at J, with 29 bases between the two ends. The CDR3 loop spans 21 amino acids. Here the CDR3 reads CASSQRNSINVPTPVNQPQHF. The CDR3 DNA sequence: TGCGCCAGCAGTCAAAGAAACAGCATCAACGTTCCAACGCCCGTCAATCAGCCCCAGCATTTT.

This sequence joins TRBV5-3 and TRBJ2-3; 7 nucleotides align to TRBD2. Being an ORF, TRBV5-3 has a function that is uncertain. Trimming at V came to 4 bases and at J to 4 bases, leaving 12 bases not matched to a gene. CDR3 length: 16 residues. The chain's CDR3 is CARSPRRRERPDTQYF. DNA for the CDR3: TGTGCCAGAAGCCCTAGAAGGCGGGAGAGGCCAGATACGCAGTATTTT.

The chain has TRBV10-3 and TRBJ2-3; 12 nucleotides line up with TRBD2. CDR1 and CDR2 (germline): ENHRY, SYGVKD. V was clipped by 3 bases and J by 4 bases; unmatched bases: 5. This CDR3 contains 16 residues. CDR3 sequence reads: CAISDTSGRSSDTQYF. In DNA form, the CDR3 reads TGTGCCATCAGTGACACTAGCGGGAGGAGTTCAGATACGCAGTATTTT.

This clone was observed a single time. The genes are TRBV7-8 and TRBJ1-2; a possible D gene is TRBD1 (6 bases). The germline V gene has CDR1 SGHVS and CDR2 FQNEAQ. This CDR3 has 15 residues. The ends were cut back, 10 bases at V and 7 bases at J, with 25 bases in the middle. CDR3 sequence (DNA): TGTGCCATTTGGCTGGGGGGGCAGGACTTTCGTGGCTACACCTTC. Translating it yields CAIWLGGQDFRGYTF.

The gene calls are TRBV5-1 and TRBJ1-1; D is unclear. Per germline, CDR1 SGHRS and CDR2 YFSETQ. The CDR3 has 14 residues. Trimming took off 0 bases at V and 0 bases at J, with 6 bases between the two ends. In DNA, the CDR3 is TGCGCCAGCAGCTTGGGGCCCATGAACACTGAAGCTTTCTTT. This codes for CASSLGPMNTEAFF.

V usage is TRBV21-1 and J usage is TRBJ2-7; the DNA was not used to check the table's D call, TRBD2. TRBV21-1 is reported as a pseudogene. The CDR3 covers 13 residues. The CDR3: CASPAGVSYEQYF. DNA of the CDR3: TGTGCCAGCCCCGCCGGGGTTTCCTACGAGCAGTACTTC.

The chain combines TRBV30 with TRBJ1-6, with 8 bases fitting TRBD1. Trimming took 0 bases from V and 8 from J; bases not matched to a gene: 6. This CDR3 contains 15 residues. The germline CDR1 and CDR2 sequences are GTSNPN and SVGIG (reference sequence). Here the CDR3 reads CAWSVDRGVHSPLHF. Here the CDR3 DNA reads TGTGCCTGGAGTGTAGACAGGGGAGTGCATTCACCCCTCCACTTT.

This rearrangement joins TRBV4-1 to TRBJ1-5; 9 positions match TRBD1. Germline CDR1 reads MGHRA; CDR2 reads YSYEKL. The CDR3 extends over 15 amino acids. V was clipped by 3 bases and J by 6 bases; unmatched bases: 6. CDR3 bases: TGCGCCAGCAGCCAGGAAAGGACAGGGGTTCAGCCCCAGCATTTT. Protein product: CASSQERTGVQPQHF.

V is TRBV9 and J is TRBJ1-1; D is unresolved. Per the germline V gene, CDR1 is SGDLS and CDR2 is YYNGEE. The CDR3 is 13 amino acids. The V end was cut by 4 bases, the J end by 7 bases, with 14 bases between. DNA of the CDR3: TGTGCCAGCAGCCCCAGCCGGGTGAATGAAGCTTTCTTT. Translated: CASSPSRVNEAFF.

J is TRBJ1-2 and V is TRBV14; 8 nucleotides line up with TRBD1. J lost 4 bases, V lost 1 base, and 11 bases had no gene match. The V gene's germline CDR1 is SGHDN and CDR2 FVKESK. The CDR3 has 17 residues. CDR3 coding DNA: TGTGCCAGCAGCCAAGGGGGTGGACAGGGCTCTTTCTATGGCTACACCTTC. Its protein product is CASSQGGGQGSFYGYTF.

The CDR3 region has the DNA TGTGCCAGCAGTGAATGGCCGGCCCTCCAGACTTCGAATCAGCCCCAGCATTTT. It yields the protein CASSEWPALQTSNQPQHF. The V call is TRBV6-1, the J call TRBJ1-5; D unresolved. From germline, CDR1 is MNHNS and CDR2 SASEGT. This CDR3 spans 18 amino acids. The V and J ends lost 2 bases and 4 bases respectively, with 21 bases between them.

The V call is TRBV27, the J call TRBJ2-3; TRBD2 matches 12 bases. Germline V gives CDR1 MNHEY, CDR2 SMNVEV (reference sequence). V lost 4 bases to trimming and J lost 4 bases; unmatched junction nucleotides: 6. This CDR3 region has 16 residues. In DNA, the CDR3 is TGTGCCAGCAGTTCGCGACTAGCGGGAGTCCCAGATACGCAGTATTTT. It translates to CASSSRLAGVPDTQYF.

This sequence joins TRBV27 and TRBJ2-1; 7 bases are a match to TRBD2. The CDR3 contains 13 residues. With V trimmed by 10 bases and J by 10 bases, 13 bases remained unmatched. The V gene's germline CDR1 is MNHEY and CDR2 SMNVEV (reference sequence). CDR3 residues: CAISGASLREQFF. In DNA form, the CDR3 reads TGTGCCATAAGCGGGGCTAGCCTGAGGGAGCAGTTCTTC.

V is TRBV27 and J is TRBJ2-3, with D possibly matching TRBD2 (7 bases). The CDR3 is made up of 16 amino acids. V dropped 5 bases and J dropped 4 bases, with 19 bases sitting between them. Germline-derived CDR1 and CDR2 are MNHEY and SMNVEV (reference sequence). CDR3 in DNA: TGTGCCAGCAGTCCTAGGCTTGCGGGGGCGCCAGATACGCAGTATTTT. As protein: CASSPRLAGAPDTQYF.

The chain joins TRBV18 to TRBJ1-1, with a tentative D call TRBD1 (5 bases). Per the germline V gene, CDR1 is KGHSH and CDR2 is LQKENI. V lost 4 bases to trimming and J lost 3 bases, with 18 bases between them. The CDR3 totals 16 residues. CDR3 nucleotide sequence: TGTGCCAGCTCACGGGGCCCCCCCCCAAGGGACACTGAAGCTTTCTTT. It is translated as CASSRGPPPRDTEAFF.

On this clone itself: The sample carries other DNA sequences with the same CDR3. V usage is TRBV30 and J usage is TRBJ1-5; D remains unclear. The CDR3 loop spans 13 amino acids. Trimming removed 3 bases from V and 3 bases from J, with 9 bases in between. Germline CDR1 is GTSNPN and CDR2 is SVGIG (reference sequence). CDR3 coding DNA: TGTGCCTGGAGCGGCGGGGACAATCAGCCCCAGCATTTT. Its translation: CAWSGGDNQPQHF.

The chain employs TRBV11-2 and TRBJ2-5; 12 bases fit TRBD2. The CDR3 has 16 amino acids. V dropped 3 bases and J dropped 2; count of bases not matched to a gene: 4. Per germline, CDR1 SGHAT and CDR2 FQNNGV. The CDR3 here is CASSFGLAGSQETQYF. The CDR3 nucleotides read TGTGCCAGCAGCTTTGGACTAGCGGGATCACAAGAGACCCAGTACTTC.

The rearrangement uses TRBV5-1 and TRBJ2-1; 9 bases line up with TRBD1. The germline V gene has CDR1 SGHRS and CDR2 YFSETQ. J was trimmed by 6 bases and V by 3 bases; bases with no gene match: 10. The CDR3 runs 16 residues. This CDR3 reads CASSSPPGQGFNEQFF. The DNA of the CDR3 is TGCGCCAGCAGCTCCCCACCGGGACAGGGTTTCAATGAGCAGTTCTTC.

This clone was detected once. The CDR3: CASDPTGSNQPQHF. CDR3 in DNA: TGTGCTAGTGACCCGACAGGGAGCAATCAGCCCCAGCATTTT. The V gene is TRBV12-5, the J gene TRBJ1-5; 7 bases align to TRBD1. In germline, CDR1 is LGHNT, CDR2 FRNRAP. The CDR3 runs 14 residues. The V gene end was trimmed by 7 bases and the J gene end by 1 base; junction bases not matched to a gene: 4.

This clone was picked up one time. This chain joins TRBV6-1 and TRBJ1-2, with D unclear. Germline loops: CDR1 MNHNS, CDR2 SASEGT. V lost 6 bases and J 8 bases, leaving 13 bases between the germline ends. This CDR3 is 12 amino acids long. The CDR3 DNA is TGTGCCAGCAGCACTATAAACTGGGGCTACACCTTC. Translation gives CASSTINWGYTF.

This sequence joins TRBV27 and TRBJ2-3; TRBD1 matches 8 bases. Per germline, CDR1 MNHEY and CDR2 SMNVEV (reference sequence). The CDR3 loop spans 15 amino acids. The ends lost 2 bases at V and 5 bases at J; junction bases unmatched: 6. The DNA of the CDR3 is TGTGCCAGCAGTTTAATTCCAGGGGGCATAGATACGCAGTATTTT. It encodes CASSLIPGGIDTQYF.

This rearrangement joins TRBV27 to TRBJ2-1, with 10 bases matching TRBD2. The length of the CDR3 is 14 residues. Per the germline V gene, CDR1 is MNHEY and CDR2 is SMNVEV (reference sequence). Trimming removed 8 bases from V and 4 bases from J; junction bases left unmatched: 5. The DNA of the CDR3 is TGTGCCAGCCGCCCTAGCGGGAGTTACAATGAGCAGTTCTTC. Residues: CASRPSGSYNEQFF.

V is TRBV14 and J is TRBJ2-1; D gene uncertain. Trimming left V 3 bases short and J 3 bases short, with 15 bases between. This CDR3 has 16 residues. The V gene's germline CDR1 is SGHDN and CDR2 FVKESK. CDR3 nucleotide sequence: TGTGCCAGCAGCCAGTACCCAAACCCCTACTACAATGAGCAGTTCTTC. This gives the protein CASSQYPNPYYNEQFF.

The CDR3 DNA sequence: TGTGCCAGCGAGCGGGAGAGGGCGGCCAAAAACATTCAGTACTTC. Its protein product is CASERERAAKNIQYF. The chain is built from TRBV21-1 and TRBJ2-4; the D call in the table, TRBD2, was not verified against the DNA. TRBV21-1 is a known pseudogene. There are 15 residues in the CDR3.

This chain joins TRBV5-4 and TRBJ2-1; 7 bases fit TRBD2. V lost 1 base and J lost 15; bases outside the gene matches: 10. Germline-derived CDR1 and CDR2 are SGHNT and YYREEE (reference sequence). The CDR3 is 13 residues long. The CDR3 loop reads CASSLPSREEWFF. CDR3 bases: TGTGCCAGCAGCTTGCCGTCCCGGGAGGAGTGGTTCTTC.